Shown below are 25 T cell receptor beta chains from a single sample sequenced in a study of blood T cell repertoires in COVID-19 (dated by TCRdb to about 2020). The receptor library was made with the immunoSEQ multiplex PCR assay. The table comes from immuneACCESS by way of TCRdb, which keeps in-frame sequences with V and J called. Part of the clones is missing from these tables; in studies checked, under half for an unresolved V gene and the rest for unknown reasons. This sample is represented by about 43,000 clones; about four fifths of them were singletons. The ten largest clones take up about a quarter of the sample. The sample was peripheral blood. These receptors all come from a woman aged 55-69 years with acute or convalescent COVID-19.

The chain joins TRBV5-1 to TRBJ1-1; possibly TRBD1 for D (6 bases). The germline CDR1 and CDR2 sequences are SGHRS and YFSETQ. The CDR3 has 16 residues. With 0 bases removed from V and 0 bases from J, the gap between germline ends came to 12 bases. DNA for the CDR3: TGCGCCAGCAGCTTGGCCATACAGGGCCTGAACACTGAAGCTTTCTTT. Translated, it gives CASSLAIQGLNTEAFF.

The chain uses TRBV11-2 and TRBJ2-7; 8 bases map to TRBD1. Germline CDR1 reads SGHAT; CDR2 reads FQNNGV. This CDR3 spans 16 amino acids. The junction had 14 bases not matched to a gene; V was cut back by 8 bases and J by 2 bases. As DNA, the CDR3 is TGTGCCAGCTTTGGACAGGGCATCTATCGGCCCTACGAGCAGTACTTC. This codes for CASFGQGIYRPYEQYF.

Concerning this clone itself: Germline is not matched at one junction end, which may reflect a read error. The V gene is TRBV6-5, the J gene TRBJ2-2, with 10 bases aligning to TRBD1. The CDR3 consists of 14 residues. The germline gives CDR1 MNHEY, CDR2 SVGAGI. This CDR3 is CATRQGAKTGELFF. As DNA, the CDR3 is TGTGCCACCAGACAGGGGGCGAAGACCGGGGAGCTGTTTTTT.

This clone was detected a few times. The V gene is TRBV19, the J gene TRBJ1-5; the D gene is possibly TRBD1 (5 bases). The V gene lost 2 bases and the J gene lost 6 bases, with 11 bases spanning the gap. This CDR3 has 14 residues. Germline CDR1 and CDR2: LNHDA and SQIVND (reference sequence). Written as DNA, the CDR3 is TGTGCCAGTAGTATATGGGGGGAAACTCAGCCCCAGCATTTT. Residues: CASSIWGETQPQHF.

In DNA form, the CDR3 reads TGTGCCAGCAGCCTATGGACTGAGGACGAGCAGTACTTC. This gives the protein CASSLWTEDEQYF. This sequence joins TRBV7-9 and TRBJ2-7, with D possibly being TRBD2 (5 bases). The CDR3 loop spans 13 amino acids. V was pared by 5 bases and J by 5 bases, with 13 bases between. In germline, CDR1 is SEHNR, CDR2 FQNEAQ (reference sequence).

The V gene is TRBV5-6, the J gene TRBJ1-4; tentatively, D is TRBD1 (6 bases). V lost 3 bases to trimming and J lost 8 bases, with 11 bases between them. The CDR3 covers 13 residues. The germline V gene encodes CDR1 SGHDT and CDR2 YYEEEE. The CDR3 reads CASSSGQPEKLFF. In DNA form, the CDR3 reads TGTGCCAGCAGCTCCGGACAGCCGGAAAAACTGTTTTTT.

The chain carries TRBV27 and TRBJ2-7; TRBD1 matches 10 bases. The CDR3 spans 14 residues. V dropped 4 bases and J dropped 0; count of bases not matched to a gene: 0. Germline CDR1 and CDR2: MNHEY and SMNVEV (reference sequence). The CDR3 nucleotides read TGTGCCAGCAGTTGGACAGGGGGCTCCTACGAGCAGTACTTC. Translating it yields CASSWTGGSYEQYF.

This chain's CDR3 is CASSEGSGGYRADTQYF. CDR3 sequence (DNA): TGTGCCAGCAGTGAGGGTAGCGGGGGCTATAGGGCAGATACGCAGTATTTT. The chain combines TRBV2 with TRBJ2-3; TRBD2 matches 9 bases. Germline V gene data show CDR1 as SNHLY and CDR2 as FYNNEI. V was clipped by 3 bases and J by 4 bases; unmatched bases: 11. CDR3 size: 17 residues.

V usage is TRBV11-1 and J usage is TRBJ2-3, with D unresolved. Germline V gene lookup returns CDR1 SGHAT and CDR2 FQDESV (reference sequence). The CDR3 length is 13 residues. V lost 2 bases, J lost 4 bases, and 7 bases lay in between. CDR3 residues: CASSLFGADTQYF. DNA of the CDR3: TGTGCCAGCAGCTTATTTGGAGCAGATACGCAGTATTTT.

The rearrangement uses TRBV5-5 and TRBJ2-1, with D possibly matching TRBD1 (5 bases). The V end was cut by 4 bases, the J end by 5 bases, with 13 bases between. This CDR3 is 14 amino acids long. From germline, CDR1 is SGHKS and CDR2 YYEKEE (reference sequence). CDR3 in DNA: TGTGCCAGCAGCCCACCAGGGTATCACAATGAGCAGTTCTTC. The encoded protein is CASSPPGYHNEQFF. The whole variable domain, filled in from reference TRBV5-5 and TRBJ2-1, reads DAGVTQSPTHLIKTRGQQVTLRCSPISGHKSVSWYQQVLGQGPQFIFQYYEKEERGRGNFPDRFSARQFPNYSSELNVNALLLGDSALYLCASSPPGYHNEQFFGPGTRLTVL.

This chain links TRBV10-3 with TRBJ1-1, with TRBD1 matching 9 bases. With V trimmed by 4 bases and J by 4 bases, 4 bases remained unmatched. Germline lookup yields CDR1 ENHRY and CDR2 SYGVKD. The CDR3 totals 14 residues. The DNA of the CDR3 is TGTGCCATCAGTGTTGGGACAGGGACCACTGAAGCTTTCTTT. Translating it yields CAISVGTGTTEAFF.

This rearrangement joins TRBV2 to TRBJ1-3; D is perhaps TRBD1 (5 bases). From germline, CDR1 is SNHLY and CDR2 FYNNEI. The CDR3 spans 14 residues. V lost 11 bases and J 0 bases, leaving 14 bases between the germline ends. Here the CDR3 reads CASEGRSSGNTIYF. The CDR3 nucleotides read TGTGCCTCGGAGGGACGGAGCTCTGGAAACACCATATATTTT.

V is TRBV27 and J is TRBJ2-7; 7 bases agree with TRBD1. CDR1 is MNHEY and CDR2 is SMNVEV in the germline V gene (reference sequence). V gave up 3 bases and J gave up 5 bases; unmatched junction bases: 4. The CDR3 spans 13 residues. DNA for the CDR3: TGTGCCAGCAGTTTGGGACAGTCCCACGAGCAGTACTTC. It encodes CASSLGQSHEQYF.

This chain connects TRBV30 to TRBJ1-1; D ambiguous. The CDR3 extends over 12 amino acids. From germline, CDR1 is GTSNPN and CDR2 SVGIG (reference sequence). The V end lost 2 bases, the J end lost 7 bases, and 11 bases lay between the germline ends. Here the CDR3 DNA reads TGTGCCTGGAGTAGCCCGGGGATTGAAGCTTTCTTT. Its translation: CAWSSPGIEAFF. Variable domain in full (rest from reference TRBV30 and TRBJ1-1): SQTIHQWPATLVQPVGSPLSLECTVEGTSNPNLYWYRQAAGRGLQLLFYSVGIGQISSEVPQNLSASRPQDRQFILSSKKLLLSDSGFYLCAWSSPGIEAFFGQGTRLTVV.

V is TRBV19 and J is TRBJ1-6, with a possible D match to TRBD1 (5 bases). The CDR3 totals 18 residues. CDR1 is LNHDA, CDR2 SQIVND, per germline (reference sequence). Trimming left V 1 base short and J 6 bases short, with 19 bases between. The CDR3 protein is CASSIVPLVPGINSPLHF. DNA of the CDR3: TGTGCCAGTAGTATAGTACCGTTAGTTCCAGGGATTAATTCACCCCTCCACTTT.

The chain is built from TRBV30 and TRBJ2-1; 8 bases agree with TRBD1. The V gene end was trimmed by 7 bases and the J gene end by 2 bases; junction bases not matched to a gene: 7. This CDR3 is built from 14 residues. The V gene's germline CDR1 is GTSNPN and CDR2 SVGIG (reference sequence). CDR3 in amino acids: CAFDRGDPYNEQFF. DNA of the CDR3: TGTGCCTTCGACAGGGGAGACCCCTACAATGAGCAGTTCTTC.

This clone was seen only once. This chain links TRBV18 with TRBJ1-5; the D gene is possibly TRBD1 (6 bases). CDR3 size: 16 residues. Germline-derived CDR1 and CDR2 are KGHSH and LQKENI. V shed 3 bases and J shed 6 bases, with 18 bases lying between them. The CDR3 protein is CASSPNRDLGGQPQHF. The CDR3 DNA reads as TGTGCCAGCTCACCCAACAGGGACCTTGGAGGTCAGCCCCAGCATTTT. Filled out from reference TRBV18 and TRBJ1-5, the complete variable domain reads NAGVMQNPRHLVRRRGQEARLRCSPMKGHSHVYWYRQLPEEGLKFMVYLQKENIIDESGMPKERFSAEFPKEGPSILRIQQVVRGDSAAYFCASSPNRDLGGQPQHFGDGTRLSIL.

This chain uses TRBV5-4 with TRBJ1-4; 8 nucleotides agree with TRBD1. The germline gives CDR1 SGHNT, CDR2 YYREEE (reference sequence). The J segment lost 8 bases and the V segment lost 3 bases, leaving 6 bases of the junction unmatched. This CDR3 spans 14 amino acids. The CDR3 nucleotides are TGTGCCAGCAGCTCCAAGGACAGGGTCGAAAAACTGTTTTTT. It encodes CASSSKDRVEKLFF.

The chain uses TRBV4-1 and TRBJ2-2, with 7 positions matching TRBD1. The trim removed 1 base at V and 6 bases at J, leaving 8 bases unmatched. The CDR3 covers 16 residues. Germline-derived CDR1 and CDR2 are MGHRA and YSYEKL. CDR3 nucleotides: TGCGCCAGCAGCCAAGCGGGACAGTCAGGGGCCGGGGAGCTGTTTTTT. It yields the protein CASSQAGQSGAGELFF.

V is TRBV19 and J is TRBJ1-1; D is unresolved. V dropped 0 bases and J dropped 3 bases, with 8 bases sitting between them. Germline lookup yields CDR1 LNHDA and CDR2 SQIVND (reference sequence). The CDR3 runs 14 residues. Here the CDR3 reads CASSIDTDYTEAFF. In nucleotides, the CDR3 is TGTGCCAGTAGTATAGATACGGACTACACTGAAGCTTTCTTT.

The V call is TRBV5-1, the J call TRBJ2-7; the match to TRBD2 covers 11 bases. The germline V gene has CDR1 SGHRS and CDR2 YFSETQ. The CDR3 is 14 amino acids. The V and J ends lost 5 bases and 5 bases, in that order; junction bases with no gene match: 6. In nucleotides, the CDR3 is TGCGCCAGCAGATTAGCGGGGGGGCCCAACGAGCAGTACTTC. This gives the protein CASRLAGGPNEQYF.

This clone appeared a few times. V usage is TRBV7-2 and J usage is TRBJ2-3; D remains unclear. V was shortened by 0 bases and J by 6 bases, with 22 bases between the two germline ends. CDR3 length: 18 residues. Looked up from germline, CDR1 is SGHTA and CDR2 is FQGNSA. This CDR3 reads CASSLALGIGLLRDTQYF. Written as DNA, the CDR3 is TGTGCCAGCAGCTTAGCGCTGGGCATCGGCCTACTTCGTGATACGCAGTATTTT.

The rearrangement uses TRBV27 and TRBJ1-5, with a tentative D call TRBD1 (6 bases). V was pared by 3 bases and J by 4 bases, with 19 bases between. Germline CDR1 reads MNHEY; CDR2 reads SMNVEV (reference sequence). CDR3 length equals 17 residues. For the CDR3, the DNA is TGTGCCAGCAGTTTCTTGACGAATACAGGGATAAATCAGCCCCAGCATTTT. It codes for CASSFLTNTGINQPQHF.

This clone showed up just a few times. The V and J genes are TRBV21-1 and TRBJ1-6. TRBV21-1 is assigned pseudogene status. This CDR3 comprises 17 residues. CDR3: CASTASTRREYNSPLHF. DNA of the CDR3: TGTGCCAGCACCGCAAGTACCAGGAGGGAGTATAATTCACCCCTCCACTTT.

This chain links TRBV4-1 with TRBJ1-6, with 8 bases that match TRBD1. V lost 0 bases, J lost 7 bases, and 5 bases stayed unmatched. Germline CDR1 MGHRA, CDR2 YSYEKL. This CDR3 region has 16 residues. CDR3 amino acids: CASSQDQGARNSPLHF. CDR3 bases: TGCGCCAGCAGCCAAGACCAGGGGGCAAGGAATTCACCCCTCCACTTT.